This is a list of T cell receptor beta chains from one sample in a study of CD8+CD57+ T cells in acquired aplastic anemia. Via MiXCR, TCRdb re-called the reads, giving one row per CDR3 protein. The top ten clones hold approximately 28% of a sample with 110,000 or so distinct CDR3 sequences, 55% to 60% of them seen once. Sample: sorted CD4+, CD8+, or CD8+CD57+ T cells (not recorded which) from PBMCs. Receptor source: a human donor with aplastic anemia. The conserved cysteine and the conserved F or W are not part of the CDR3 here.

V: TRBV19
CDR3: ASSNPGQVAYEQY

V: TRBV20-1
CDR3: SASLGLAGSYEQY

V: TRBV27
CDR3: ASKDRVGNNEQF

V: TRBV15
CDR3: ATSRDRGQGHEQY

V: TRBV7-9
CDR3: AGSRADSYEQY

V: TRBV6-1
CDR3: ASSEAGANYGYT

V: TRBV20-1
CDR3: SARDLRLAHSYNEQF

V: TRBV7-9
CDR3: ASSPRADTQY

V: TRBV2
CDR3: ASSMDTEAF

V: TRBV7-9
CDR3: ASSLTGGAAEQY

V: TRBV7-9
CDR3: ASSRTGDLTEAF

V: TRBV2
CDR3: ASSPRTSRSYEQY

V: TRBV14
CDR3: ASSQDPRAGQY

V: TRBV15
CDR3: ATSAGLAEQY

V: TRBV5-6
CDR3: ASSWGTSGGEETQY

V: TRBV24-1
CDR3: ATSDPGNEKLF

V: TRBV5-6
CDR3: ASSWDRANTDTQY

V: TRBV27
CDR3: ASTPGRTYTGELF

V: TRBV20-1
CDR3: SAPRTGNYGYT

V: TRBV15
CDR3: ATSKHGRGEQY

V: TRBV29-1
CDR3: SVESGPTYEQY

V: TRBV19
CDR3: ASTEGDGPYNEQF

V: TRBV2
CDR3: ASIGMNTEAF

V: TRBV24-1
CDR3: ATPGLAGVVEQF

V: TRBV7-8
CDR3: ASSPRGVF

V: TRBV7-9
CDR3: ASSPVIQETQY

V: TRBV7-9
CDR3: ASSLVGAEQF

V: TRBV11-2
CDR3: ASSLWGLAGGPETQY

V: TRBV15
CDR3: ATGTGGETQY

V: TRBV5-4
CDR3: ASSFGSIGAYNRETQY

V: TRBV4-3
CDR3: ASSQDWGTWGGYT